The rows below give T cell receptor beta chains drawn from one sample of a study of cytomegalovirus exposure and HLA in healthy donors. Here immunoSEQ multiplex PCR was the method, and the copy in TCRdb shows in-frame clones only, minus some. Of roughly 100,000 clones in the sample, approximately 69% were seen once. The sequenced material came from PBMCs. The receptors shown here come from a man aged 30 to 45 in good health and CMV-seronegative. CDR3s include the opening cysteine and the closing phenylalanine or tryptophan. D genes are given only for firm matches. Clone size is shown for a subset of rows, as once, few, many or a class of expanded clone.

j_call v_call cdr3_length d_call clone_size cdr3_aa cdr3_nt
TRBJ1-2 TRBV6-5 15 - few CASSLLPGTNYGYTF TGTGCCAGCAGTCTCCTTCCCGGGACAAATTATGGCTACACCTTC
TRBJ2-7 TRBV7-9 15 - - CASSLDRTPPYEQYF TGTGCCAGCAGCTTAGACCGGACACCACCGTACGAGCAGTACTTC
TRBJ2-4 TRBV7-2 16 TRBD1 - CASSTTGQVFSDSQYF TGTGCCAGCAGCACAACGGGACAGGTCTTTTCAGACAGTCAGTACTTC
TRBJ1-2 TRBV19 14 TRBD1 - CASSTRGQIYGYTF TGTGCCAGTAGTACGAGGGGACAGATCTATGGCTACACCTTC
TRBJ2-3 TRBV7-9 16 - - CASSLVPGPSTDTQYF TGTGCCAGCAGCTTAGTTCCAGGGCCCTCCACAGATACGCAGTATTTT
TRBJ2-3 TRBV9 18 - - CASSVKGRAESSTDTQYF TGTGCCAGCAGCGTAAAGGGCAGGGCGGAGTCTAGCACAGATACGCAGTATTTT
TRBJ1-5 TRBV19 17 - - CASSDSRQAGTHQPQHF TGTGCCAGTAGTGATTCTAGACAAGCAGGGACTCATCAGCCCCAGCATTTT
TRBJ2-7 TRBV7-9 15 TRBD2 once CASSLPASGTHEQYF TGTGCCAGCAGCTTGCCGGCTAGCGGGACCCACGAGCAGTACTTC
TRBJ1-1 TRBV5-1 14 TRBD1 - CASNLIQGDTEAFF TGCGCCAGCAACCTTATTCAGGGGGACACTGAAGCTTTCTTT
TRBJ1-1 TRBV7-2 13 - once CASSSQGHTEAFF TGTGCCAGCAGCTCGCAGGGCCACACTGAAGCTTTCTTT
TRBJ2-2 TRBV6-6 14 - few CASSPGVRGGELFF TGTGCCAGCAGCCCGGGAGTAAGGGGCGGGGAGCTGTTTTTT
TRBJ2-7 TRBV2 17 - - CASSEALRGGYSYEQYF TGTGCCAGCAGTGAAGCGCTTCGGGGAGGATACTCCTACGAGCAGTACTTC
TRBJ2-7 TRBV7-2 14 TRBD1 few CASRPDREAYEQYF TGTGCCAGCAGACCGGACAGGGAGGCCTACGAGCAGTACTTC
TRBJ2-6 TRBV18 15 - - CASSPGAAGANVLTF TGTGCCAGCTCACCAGGGGCGGCTGGGGCCAACGTCCTGACTTTC
TRBJ2-7 TRBV4-2 16 TRBD2 - CASSPLLAGGSYEQYF TGTGCCAGCAGCCCCCTACTAGCGGGAGGCTCCTACGAGCAGTACTTC
TRBJ2-7 TRBV5-1 12 - - CASSSSFYEQYF TGCGCCAGCAGCTCCTCCTTCTACGAGCAGTACTTC
TRBJ1-6 TRBV25-1 16 TRBD1 - CASSILQGAGNSPLHF TGTGCCAGCAGTATTTTACAGGGGGCAGGAAATTCACCCCTCCACTTT
TRBJ1-1 TRBV10-3 15 - - CAISESADLNTEAFF TGTGCCATCAGTGAGTCGGCTGACTTGAACACTGAAGCTTTCTTT
TRBJ2-5 TRBV6-5 12 - - CASSSGVKTQYF TGTGCCAGCAGTTCCGGGGTAAAGACCCAGTACTTC
TRBJ1-5 TRBV10-3 16 - - CAISAVPQGSNQPQHF TGTGCCATCAGTGCAGTCCCACAGGGCAGCAATCAGCCCCAGCATTTT
TRBJ1-1 TRBV9 14 TRBD1 few CASRRGQGKTEAFF TGTGCCAGCAGAAGAGGACAGGGGAAGACTGAAGCTTTCTTT
TRBJ2-3 TRBV7-6 15 - - CASSLTGFGTDTQYF TGTGCCAGCAGCTTGACTGGGTTTGGCACAGATACGCAGTATTTT
TRBJ2-1 TRBV29-1 18 TRBD2 - CSGGRLAGGPGSYNEQFF TGCAGCGGAGGGCGGCTAGCGGGAGGGCCAGGCTCCTACAATGAGCAGTTCTTC
TRBJ2-7 TRBV19 14 TRBD2 once CASSTKRGPNEQYF TGTGCCAGTAGTACGAAGCGGGGGCCCAACGAGCAGTACTTC
TRBJ1-2 TRBV9 14 TRBD1 - CASSVTTGGHGYTF TGTGCCAGCAGCGTTACCACAGGGGGCCATGGCTACACCTTC
TRBJ2-5 TRBV19 14 - few CASSRVTELRTQYF TGTGCCAGTAGTAGGGTGACAGAGCTGCGGACCCAGTACTTC
TRBJ1-1 TRBV25-1 16 TRBD1 - CASSDHRGQGGTEAFF TGTGCCAGCAGTGACCATCGGGGACAGGGTGGCACTGAAGCTTTCTTT
TRBJ2-1 TRBV11-2 15 TRBD2 - CASSVTSGTYNEQFF TGTGCCAGCAGCGTAACTAGCGGCACCTACAATGAGCAGTTCTTC
TRBJ1-4 TRBV25-1 15 TRBD1 few CASSHLDRDHEKLFF TGTGCCAGCAGTCACCTGGACAGGGATCATGAAAAACTGTTTTTT
TRBJ2-7 TRBV5-1 14 - - CASSLEDTTYEQYF TGCGCCAGCAGCTTGGAGGACACCACCTACGAGCAGTACTTC
TRBJ2-7 TRBV28 15 TRBD2 - CASTLFSSGSYEQYF TGTGCCAGCACCCTATTCAGTAGCGGGAGTTACGAGCAGTACTTC
TRBJ2-7 TRBV9 13 - - CASSETGEGEQYF TGTGCCAGCAGCGAGACAGGGGAGGGTGAGCAGTACTTC
TRBJ2-7 TRBV11-3 15 TRBD2 - CASSLTSGSSYEQYF TGTGCCAGCTCTCTAACTAGCGGCAGCTCCTACGAGCAGTACTTC
TRBJ2-1 TRBV6-5 16 TRBD1 - CASSSSGTASYNEQFF TGTGCCAGCAGTTCTTCCGGGACAGCCTCCTACAATGAGCAGTTCTTC
TRBJ2-1 TRBV10-3 15 TRBD2 - CAISYGTSGYNEQFF TGTGCCATCAGCTATGGGACTAGCGGTTACAATGAGCAGTTCTTC
TRBJ2-1 TRBV28 14 - - CASSLGGSYNEQFF TGTGCCAGCAGTTTAGGAGGCTCCTACAATGAGCAGTTCTTC
TRBJ2-1 TRBV10-3 16 - - CAISTDGSSSYNEQFF TGTGCCATCAGCACCGACGGGTCTAGCTCCTACAATGAGCAGTTCTTC
TRBJ1-1 TRBV6-6 13 - few CASSATGPKGAFF TGTGCCAGCAGCGCCACTGGACCGAAGGGGGCTTTCTTT
TRBJ1-2 TRBV7-2 13 TRBD1 - CASSAGTGASYTF TGTGCCAGCAGCGCCGGGACAGGGGCAAGCTACACCTTC
TRBJ2-1 TRBV5-3 21 TRBD2 - CARSWPPWTSGRNSSYNEQFF TGTGCCAGAAGCTGGCCTCCCTGGACTAGCGGGAGGAACAGCTCCTACAATGAGCAGTTCTTC
TRBJ2-3 TRBV10-3 14 - - CAISEGGSTDTQYF TGTGCCATCAGTGAAGGAGGTAGCACAGATACGCAGTATTTT
TRBJ2-1 TRBV6-5 14 - - CAPQGCGKNNEQFF TGTGCGCCGCAGGGCTGCGGGAAAAACAATGAGCAGTTCTTC
TRBJ1-2 TRBV7-3 13 TRBD1 - CASSPTGGSGYTF TGTGCCAGCAGCCCCACAGGGGGCTCTGGCTACACCTTC